This entry describes one TCR beta chain. Its antigen is unknown. Recent vaccinations or acute infections were absent in the healthy HIV-negative adult donors. This record comes from a study of shared clonotypes between healthy human individuals. Findings of the study overall: Rarefaction gave evidence that sorted-subset sequencing remained incomplete despite large depth.

It was 200 to 250 ng DNA, around 33,000 T cell genomes, that sorted-subset replicate PCRs used. Method: immunoSEQ multiplex PCR; TCRdb's copy keeps in-frame clones and lacks some. The sample lists about 2.4 million clones, approximately 93% occurring once. Trimming removed 7 bases from V and 2 bases from J; junction bases left unmatched: 5. Germline assignment: CDR1 MDHEN and CDR2 SYDVKM. This CDR3 is built from 15 residues. This sequence was found in a man younger than 35 in good health. Some clones in this sample may be carry-over from other donors' samples. The sample taken for sequencing was naive CD4+ T cells from PBMCs. Described subset: CD45RA+ positively selected. V usage is TRBV28 and J usage is TRBJ1-5, with TRBD1 matching 10 bases. CDR3 bases: TGTGCCAGCACCTCTGGGACAGGGGGCAATCAGCCCCAGCATTTT. It codes for CASTSGTGGNQPQHF.